The following is a TCR beta chain sequence with its context. What antigen it recognizes has not been identified. No base-level quality is on record; no much larger clone is a single base apart. The data were obtained in a study of human T cells and chemical hapten exposure (dated by TCRdb to the early 2020s). Regarding the research as a whole: Libraries were combined into a pool for sequencing, and differences in TCR yield between samples came mainly from small differences in library volumes within the pool. This study followed changes in the peripheral blood TCR repertoire in vivo during primary and secondary sensitization of alopecia patients to the hapten diphenylcyclopropenone (DPC). For every blood RNA sample, sequencing covered both the TCR alpha and TCR beta chains.

The germline V gene sets CDR1 to MDHEN and CDR2 to SYDVKM. V was cut back by 3 bases and J by 1 base, leaving a gap of 13 bases between them. The CDR3, from cysteine to phenylalanine, totals 16 residues. Of the read, only the CDR3 DNA is kept; its 48 bases are in frame from base 1. Library prep was done by 5' RACE. These reads were obtained on an Illumina MiSeq. During library preparation, unique molecular identifiers were attached to individual cDNA molecules so that TCRs could be counted in a quantitative, reproducible way. Under the source paper's analysis protocol: The median number of TCRs per sample was over 85,000, ranging from about 20,000 to 700,000. The Decombinator software suite was used to annotate V, J and CDR3 in the TCR reads. To make PS versus PT1 abundance plots, every sample was subsampled to the same number of TCRs (28,000). TCRs were defined as expanded if absent before sensitization and observed at least eight times at the 2-week time point. The public reads were reprocessed in TCRdb via fastp at Q25 and MiXCR, keeping in-frame beta chains. Each CDR3 protein gets just one entry, which takes the most common genes and DNA from the rows behind it. TCRdb's processing, not the authors', yielded these V and J calls. In all, the sample holds 110,000 or so distinct CDR3 sequences, and around a fifth of those were seen once. The ten largest account for around 2.8% of the sample.

Total RNA was extracted from unfractionated whole blood that had been collected in Tempus Blood RNA tubes. As TCR sequencing controls, about 5 healthy volunteers were used, with blood taken at day 0, 2 weeks and 6 weeks. Study-wide conclusions, independent of this receptor: After repeated subsampling, changes were observed in the strength of the expansion versus patch-test correlation and in the threshold at which the correlation became significant. No change with DPC sensitization was found in the number of TCRs above 1 in 1000 frequency, and no evidence of global repertoire structure alterations was found.

The V and J segments used are TRBV28 and TRBJ2-4, with an unclear D gene assignment. The clonotype was recovered from a human donor in good health. The CDR3 region has the sequence CASSLGPTKAKNIQYF. The sequence in DNA is TGTGCCAGCAGTTTGGGCCCCACGAAGGCCAAAAACATTCAGTACTTC.